This T cell receptor beta chain was sequenced for a study of T cell responses to AZD1222 COVID-19 vaccine. Clones were sequenced by immunoSEQ multiplex PCR, and TCRdb holds only the in-frame ones, with some missing. The sample has about 57,000 clones, approximately 83% seen once; the top ten hold 16%. Germline V gene data show CDR1 as MNHEY and CDR2 as SVGEGT. The CDR3 is 14 amino acids. J gave up 7 bases and V 5 bases, and 8 bases lay outside the gene matches. V is TRBV6-2 or TRBV6-3 and J is TRBJ2-1, with 7 positions matching TRBD2. The specimen was peripheral blood, collected on day 0 of AZD1222 vaccination. The TCR comes from an adult in good health. The CDR3 spells CASSPLAESNEQFF. The CDR3 DNA sequence: TGTGCCAGCAGTCCGCTAGCGGAATCGAATGAGCAGTTCTTC.